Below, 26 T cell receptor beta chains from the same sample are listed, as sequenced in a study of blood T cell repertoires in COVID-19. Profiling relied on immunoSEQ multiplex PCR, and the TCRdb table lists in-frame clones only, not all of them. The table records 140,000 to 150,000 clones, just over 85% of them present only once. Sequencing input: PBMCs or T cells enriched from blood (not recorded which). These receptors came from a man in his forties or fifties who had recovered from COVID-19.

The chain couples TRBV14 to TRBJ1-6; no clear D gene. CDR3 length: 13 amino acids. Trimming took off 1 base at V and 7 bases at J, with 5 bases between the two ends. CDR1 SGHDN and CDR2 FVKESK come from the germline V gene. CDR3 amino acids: CASSQGRNSPLHF. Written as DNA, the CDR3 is TGTGCCAGCAGCCAAGGGAGGAATTCACCCCTCCACTTT.

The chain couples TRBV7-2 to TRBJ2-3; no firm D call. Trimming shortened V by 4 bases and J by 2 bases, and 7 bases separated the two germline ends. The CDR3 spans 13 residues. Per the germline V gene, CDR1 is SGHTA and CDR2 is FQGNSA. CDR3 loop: CASSYQITDTQYF. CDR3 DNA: TGTGCCAGCAGCTACCAGATCACAGATACGCAGTATTTT.

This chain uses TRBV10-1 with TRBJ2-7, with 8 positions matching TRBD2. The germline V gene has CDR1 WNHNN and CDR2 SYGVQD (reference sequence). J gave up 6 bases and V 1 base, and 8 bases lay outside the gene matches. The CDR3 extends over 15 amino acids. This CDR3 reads CASSEYKREFGEQYF. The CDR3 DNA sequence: TGCGCCAGCAGTGAGTATAAGCGGGAGTTCGGCGAGCAGTACTTC.

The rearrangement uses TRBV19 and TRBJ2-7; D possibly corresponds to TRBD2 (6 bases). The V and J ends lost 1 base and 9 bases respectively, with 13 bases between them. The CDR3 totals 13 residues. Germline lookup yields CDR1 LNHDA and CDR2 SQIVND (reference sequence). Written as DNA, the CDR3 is TGTGCCAGTAGTATAGCTGCGGGGACGGCGCAGTACGTC. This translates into CASSIAAGTAQYV.

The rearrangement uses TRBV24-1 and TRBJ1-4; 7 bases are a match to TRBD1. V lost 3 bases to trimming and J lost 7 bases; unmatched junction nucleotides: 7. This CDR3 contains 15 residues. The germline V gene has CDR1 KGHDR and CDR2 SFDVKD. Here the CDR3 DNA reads TGTGCCACCAGTGATCCGACAGGGCCCGGTGAAAAACTGTTTTTT. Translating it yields CATSDPTGPGEKLFF.

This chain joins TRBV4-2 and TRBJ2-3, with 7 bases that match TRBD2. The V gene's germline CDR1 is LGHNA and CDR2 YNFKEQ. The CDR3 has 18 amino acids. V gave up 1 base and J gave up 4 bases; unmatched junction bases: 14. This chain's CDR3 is CASSQAFRPSGSPDTQYF. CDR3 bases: TGTGCCAGCAGCCAAGCCTTCCGGCCTAGCGGTAGTCCAGATACGCAGTATTTT.

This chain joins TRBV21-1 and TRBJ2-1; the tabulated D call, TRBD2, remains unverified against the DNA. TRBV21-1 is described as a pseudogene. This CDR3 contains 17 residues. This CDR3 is CASSKEVAGVGDNEQFF. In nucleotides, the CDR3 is TGTGCCAGCAGCAAAGAGGTGGCGGGAGTTGGGGACAATGAGCAGTTCTTC.

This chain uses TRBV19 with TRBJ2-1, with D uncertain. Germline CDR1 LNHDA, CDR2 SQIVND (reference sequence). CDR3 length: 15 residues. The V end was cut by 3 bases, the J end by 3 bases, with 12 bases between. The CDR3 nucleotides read TGTGCCAGTAGTATGGTTGGTAGCTACTACAATGAGCAGTTCTTC. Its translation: CASSMVGSYYNEQFF.

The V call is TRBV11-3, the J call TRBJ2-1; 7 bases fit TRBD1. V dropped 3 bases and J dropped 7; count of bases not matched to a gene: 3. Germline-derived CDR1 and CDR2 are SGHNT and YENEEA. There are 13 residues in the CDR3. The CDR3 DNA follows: TGTGCCAGCAGCTTGGCACAGGGGAATGAGCAGTTCTTC. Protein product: CASSLAQGNEQFF.

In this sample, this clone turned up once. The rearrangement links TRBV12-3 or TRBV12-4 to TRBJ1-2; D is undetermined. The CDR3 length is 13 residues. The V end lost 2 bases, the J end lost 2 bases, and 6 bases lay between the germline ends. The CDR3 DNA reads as TGTGCCAGCAGTTTAAGTCTAAACTATGGCTACACCTTC. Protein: CASSLSLNYGYTF.

CDR3 sequence reads: CASSRDREGYTF. The CDR3 nucleotides are TGTGCCAGCAGCAGAGACAGGGAAGGCTACACCTTC. This sequence joins TRBV7-9 and TRBJ1-2; TRBD1 matches 7 bases. The CDR3 loop spans 12 amino acids. The V and J ends lost 5 bases and 8 bases, in that order; junction bases with no gene match: 5. Germline V gene data show CDR1 as SEHNR and CDR2 as FQNEAQ (reference sequence).

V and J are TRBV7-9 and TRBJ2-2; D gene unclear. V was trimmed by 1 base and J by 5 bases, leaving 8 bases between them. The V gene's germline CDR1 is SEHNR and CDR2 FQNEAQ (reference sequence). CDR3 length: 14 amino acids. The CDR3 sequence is CASSLGSGTGELFF. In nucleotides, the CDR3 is TGTGCCAGCAGCTTAGGGTCGGGTACCGGGGAGCTGTTTTTT.

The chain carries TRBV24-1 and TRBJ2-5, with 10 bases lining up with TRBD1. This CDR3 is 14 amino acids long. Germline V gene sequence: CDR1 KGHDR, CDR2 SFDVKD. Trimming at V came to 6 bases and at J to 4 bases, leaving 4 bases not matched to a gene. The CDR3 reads CATSYGQGGETQYF. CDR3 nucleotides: TGTGCCACCAGTTACGGACAGGGGGGAGAGACCCAGTACTTC.

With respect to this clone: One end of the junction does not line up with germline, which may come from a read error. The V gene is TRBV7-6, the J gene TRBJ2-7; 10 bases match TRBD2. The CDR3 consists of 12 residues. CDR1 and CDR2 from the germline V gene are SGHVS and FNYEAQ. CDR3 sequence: CASSSLAGGFYF. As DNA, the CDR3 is TGTGCCAGCAGCTCTTTAGCGGGGGGTTTCTATTTC.

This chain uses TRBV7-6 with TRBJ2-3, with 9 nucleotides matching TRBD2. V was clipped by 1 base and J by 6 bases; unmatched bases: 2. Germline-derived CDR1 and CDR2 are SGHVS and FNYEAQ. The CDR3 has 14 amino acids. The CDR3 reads CASSLVTSGDTQYF. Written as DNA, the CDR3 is TGTGCCAGCAGCTTAGTTACTAGCGGGGATACGCAGTATTTT. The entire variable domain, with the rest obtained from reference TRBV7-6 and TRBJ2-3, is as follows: GAGVSQSPRYKVTKRGQDVALRCDPISGHVSLYWYRQALGQGPEFLTYFNYEAQQDKSGLPNDRFSAERPEGSISTLTIQRTEQRDSAMYRCASSLVTSGDTQYFGPGTRLTVL.

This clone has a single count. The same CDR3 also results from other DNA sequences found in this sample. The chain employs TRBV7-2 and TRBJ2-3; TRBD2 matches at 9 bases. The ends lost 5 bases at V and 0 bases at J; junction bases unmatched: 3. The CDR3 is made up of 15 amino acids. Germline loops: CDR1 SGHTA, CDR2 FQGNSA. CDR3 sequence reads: CASSPSGTSTDTQYF. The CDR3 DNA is TGTGCCAGCAGCCCTAGCGGGACGAGCACAGATACGCAGTATTTT.

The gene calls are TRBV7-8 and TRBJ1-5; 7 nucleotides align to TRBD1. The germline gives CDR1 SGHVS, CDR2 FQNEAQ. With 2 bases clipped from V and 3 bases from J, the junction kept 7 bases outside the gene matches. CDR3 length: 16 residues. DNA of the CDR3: TGTGCCAGCAGCTTAACAGGGGTAGGCCTCAATCAGCCCCAGCATTTT. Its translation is CASSLTGVGLNQPQHF.

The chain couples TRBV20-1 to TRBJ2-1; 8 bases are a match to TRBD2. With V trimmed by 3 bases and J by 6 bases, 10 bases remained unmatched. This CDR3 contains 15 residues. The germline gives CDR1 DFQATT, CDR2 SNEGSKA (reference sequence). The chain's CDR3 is CSASGTPGLVNEQFF. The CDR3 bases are TGCAGTGCTAGTGGGACTCCGGGACTAGTCAATGAGCAGTTCTTC.

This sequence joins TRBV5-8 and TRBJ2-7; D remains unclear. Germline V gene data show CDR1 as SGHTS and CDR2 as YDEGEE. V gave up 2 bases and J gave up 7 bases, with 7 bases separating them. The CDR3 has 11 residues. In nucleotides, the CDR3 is TGTGCCAGCAGCTTTCATACAGAGCAGTACTTC. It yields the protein CASSFHTEQYF.

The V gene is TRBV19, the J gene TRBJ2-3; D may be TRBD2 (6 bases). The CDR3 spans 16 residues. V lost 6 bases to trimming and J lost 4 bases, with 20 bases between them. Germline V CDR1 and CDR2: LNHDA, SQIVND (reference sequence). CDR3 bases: TGTGCCAGTAGGGCCGTGGAGGGCCCGACTCCAGATACGCAGTATTTT. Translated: CASRAVEGPTPDTQYF.

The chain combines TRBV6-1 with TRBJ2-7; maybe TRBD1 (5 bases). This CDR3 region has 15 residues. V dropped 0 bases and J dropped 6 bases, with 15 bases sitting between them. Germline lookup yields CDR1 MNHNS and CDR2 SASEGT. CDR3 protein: CASSEASAGLGEQYF. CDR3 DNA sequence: TGTGCCAGCAGTGAAGCTTCGGCAGGGCTGGGCGAGCAGTACTTC.

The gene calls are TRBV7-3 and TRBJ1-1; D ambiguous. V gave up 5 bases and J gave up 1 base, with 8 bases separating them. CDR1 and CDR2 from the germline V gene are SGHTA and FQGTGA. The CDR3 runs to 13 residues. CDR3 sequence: CASSTGSNTEAFF. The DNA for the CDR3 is TGTGCCAGCAGCACCGGGTCGAACACTGAAGCTTTCTTT.

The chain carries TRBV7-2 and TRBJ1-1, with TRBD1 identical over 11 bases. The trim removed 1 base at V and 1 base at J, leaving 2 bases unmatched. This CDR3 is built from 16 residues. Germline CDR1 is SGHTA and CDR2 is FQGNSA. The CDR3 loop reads CASSLGTGGWNTEAFF. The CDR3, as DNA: TGTGCCAGCAGCTTAGGGACAGGGGGCTGGAACACTGAAGCTTTCTTT.

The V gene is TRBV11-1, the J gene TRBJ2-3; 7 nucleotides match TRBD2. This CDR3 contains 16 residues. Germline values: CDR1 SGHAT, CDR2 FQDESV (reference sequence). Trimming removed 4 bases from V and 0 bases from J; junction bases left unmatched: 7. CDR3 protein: CASSSPTSPSTDTQYF. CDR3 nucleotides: TGTGCCAGCAGCTCTCCGACTAGCCCCAGCACAGATACGCAGTATTTT.

CDR3 amino acids: CASSLNSGSYNEQFF. The CDR3 DNA reads as TGTGCCAGCAGCTTAAACAGCGGTTCCTACAATGAGCAGTTCTTC. This chain uses TRBV7-2 with TRBJ2-1; weak D call: TRBD2 (5 bases). V dropped 2 bases and J dropped 1 base, with 9 bases sitting between them. CDR1 and CDR2 from the germline V gene are SGHTA and FQGNSA. The CDR3 loop spans 15 amino acids.

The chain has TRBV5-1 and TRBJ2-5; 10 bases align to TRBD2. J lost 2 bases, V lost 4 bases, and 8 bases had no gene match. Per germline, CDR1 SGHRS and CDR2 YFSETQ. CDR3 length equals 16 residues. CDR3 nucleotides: TGCGCCAGCAGCGGTTATAGCGGGGGGCCTCAAGAGACCCAGTACTTC. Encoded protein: CASSGYSGGPQETQYF.